Listed below are T cell receptor beta chains from one sample, sequenced in a study of control samples from healthy donors and cancer patients. Sequenced by immunoSEQ multiplex PCR; TCRdb stores in-frame clones only, minus some. The profile shows 150,000 to 200,000 clones, over 85% of them singletons. Sequencing was carried out using blood. Receptors originate from a woman between 55 and 75 years old in good health. The CDR3 runs from the conserved cysteine through the conserved F or W. A D gene is named only where the DNA matches it firmly. Clone size is given for some rows only: seen once, a few or many times, or a class if the clone is expanded.

J gene	clone size	D gene	V gene	CDR3 DNA	CDR3 protein
TRBJ1-1	-	-	TRBV19	TGTGCCAGTAGTATAGATTCGGCAGGACTTGGGGCTTTCTTT	CASSIDSAGLGAFF
TRBJ1-1	-	-	TRBV6-2/TRBV6-3	TGTGCCAGCAGCCTCCCCGGGGCCATGAACACTGAAGCTTTCTTT	CASSLPGAMNTEAFF
TRBJ1-2	few	-	TRBV7-9	TGTGCCAGCAGCCGACAGTATGGCTACACCTTC	CASSRQYGYTF
TRBJ1-2	-	TRBD1	TRBV11-2	TGTGCCAGCAGCACTCGGACAGGAGGCTACACCTTC	CASSTRTGGYTF
TRBJ1-4	-	-	TRBV6-2/TRBV6-3	TGTGCCAGCAGTTCCCGGGACCCGCGCCATGAAAAACTGTTTTTT	CASSSRDPRHEKLFF
TRBJ2-1	-	-	TRBV7-2	TGTGCCAGCATGATCCAGGCGGATTCCTACAATGAGCAGTTCTTC	CASMIQADSYNEQFF
TRBJ2-1	-	-	TRBV7-8	TGTGCCAGCAGCGCCGGGACGGCTTACAATGAGCAGTTCTTC	CASSAGTAYNEQFF
TRBJ2-1	-	TRBD1	TRBV11-2	TGTGCCAGCAGCGGCCGGGACAGGAACTCCTACAATGAGCAGTTCTTC	CASSGRDRNSYNEQFF
TRBJ1-2	-	-	TRBV6-2/TRBV6-3	TGTGCCAGCAGCCTTGTCAGGGACTATGGCTACACCTTC	CASSLVRDYGYTF
TRBJ1-3	-	-	TRBV7-3	TGTGCCAGCAGCTTACGCCCAGGGGCTGGAAACACCATATATTTT	CASSLRPGAGNTIYF
TRBJ2-2	once	-	TRBV5-1	TGCGCCAGCAGCCCACGGGACGCAGGGAGCGCCGGGGAGCTGTTTTTT	CASSPRDAGSAGELFF
TRBJ1-2	-	-	TRBV30	TGTGCCTGGGCCGTCCGTTATGGCTACACCTTC	CAWAVRYGYTF
TRBJ1-2	-	-	TRBV25-1	TGTGCCAGCAGTGAATTTGGGGACATTAACTATGGCTACACCTTC	CASSEFGDINYGYTF
TRBJ2-5	-	TRBD2	TRBV5-1	TGCGCCAGCAGCCTGACTAGCGGGGGAGGAGAGACCCAGTACTTC	CASSLTSGGGETQYF
TRBJ2-5	-	TRBD2	TRBV7-7	TGTGCCAGCAGCCCGGGACTAGCGGGACACCAAGAGACCCAGTACTTC	CASSPGLAGHQETQYF
TRBJ2-1	-	-	TRBV29-1	TGCAGCGTTGAAGGGGTAGTGGGCTCGCCGTACAATGAGCAGTTCTTC	CSVEGVVGSPYNEQFF
TRBJ1-1	-	-	TRBV7-8	TGTGCCAGCAGCTTAGCCTGGGGCTTTGAAGCTTTCTTT	CASSLAWGFEAFF
TRBJ1-1	-	-	TRBV6-5	TGTGCCAGCAGTTACTCGGGGGGTCCGTTCGCTGAAGCTTTCTTT	CASSYSGGPFAEAFF
TRBJ2-6	-	-	TRBV29-1	TGCAGCGTTTTGTCGGACTCTGGGGCCAACGTCCTGACTTTC	CSVLSDSGANVLTF
TRBJ1-1	-	-	TRBV18	TGTGCCAGCTCACCACCTTCATCTGCGGGGGGTGCTTTCTTT	CASSPPSSAGGAFF
TRBJ1-5	-	-	TRBV6-5	TGTGCCACCGGGCAGTCATTGGATCAGCCCCAGCATTTT	CATGQSLDQPQHF
TRBJ1-2	-	TRBD1	TRBV9	TGTGCCAGCAGCGATGACTCAGGGGGCTTGAGCTATGGCTACACCTTC	CASSDDSGGLSYGYTF
TRBJ1-2	-	TRBD1	TRBV29-1	TGCAGCGTCGCTGACAGGGGAGAGTATGGCTACACCTTC	CSVADRGEYGYTF
TRBJ1-1	-	-	TRBV27	TGTGCCAGCAGTTTCAGGGCTATGAACACTGAAGCTTTCTTT	CASSFRAMNTEAFF